These 25 T cell receptor beta chains were sequenced from one sample in a study of human T cells and chemical hapten exposure. Time point reported: patch test 1, 2 weeks after DPC sensitization. As for treatment: therapeutic diphenylcyclopropenone sensitization with weekly scalp DPC. Via MiXCR, TCRdb re-called the RACE reads, giving one row per CDR3 protein. The repertoire consists of 120,000 or so distinct CDR3 sequences, with roughly an eighth occurring once and the leading ten covering less than 0.95%. Material: whole blood, obtained in connection with sensitization to the hapten diphenylcyclopropenone (DPC). These receptor sequences come from a man between 18 and 29 years old with alopecia areata. Some clones in this sample may be carry-over from other donors' samples.

This clonotype was counted between two and nine times. This chain uses TRBV10-3 with TRBJ1-1; 7 bases align to TRBD1. CDR3 size: 14 residues. With 4 bases clipped from V and 1 base from J, the junction kept 3 bases outside the gene matches. The germline CDR1 and CDR2 sequences are ENHRY and SYGVKD. CDR3 nucleotides: TGTGCCATCAGTGCCGGGACAGAGAACACTGAAGCTTTCTTT. This gives the protein CAISAGTENTEAFF.

V gene TRBV6-2 or TRBV6-3 combines with J gene TRBJ2-3, with 8 nucleotides matching TRBD1. The CDR3 totals 17 residues. Germline assignment: CDR1 MNHEY and CDR2 SVGEGT. Trimming cost V 0 bases and J 3 bases; bases outside gene matches: 8. The CDR3 bases are TGTGCCAGCAGTTACTCCCCAGACAGGGGAACTACAGATACGCAGTATTTT. This gives the protein CASSYSPDRGTTDTQYF.

This chain joins TRBV4-2 and TRBJ1-2, with D perhaps TRBD1 (5 bases). Trimming stripped 0 bases from V and 7 bases from J, with 12 bases between. The CDR3 is 14 amino acids. CDR1 is LGHNA and CDR2 is YNFKEQ in the germline V gene. The CDR3 protein is CASSQDRGRLGYTF. The DNA for the CDR3 is TGTGCCAGCAGCCAAGATAGGGGCCGTCTTGGCTACACCTTC.

This clonotype was seen only a few times. This sequence joins TRBV9 and TRBJ2-1; D perhaps matches TRBD2 (5 bases). The ends were cut back, 3 bases at V and 8 bases at J, with 6 bases in the middle. The CDR3 has 11 residues. Per the germline V gene, CDR1 is SGDLS and CDR2 is YYNGEE. The CDR3 bases are TGTGCCAGCAGCGGAGGGTATGAGCAGTTCTTC. Encoded protein: CASSGGYEQFF.

This chain joins TRBV18 and TRBJ2-1; 10 bases are a match to TRBD1. Trimming removed 3 bases from V and 8 bases from J; junction bases left unmatched: 4. The germline gives CDR1 KGHSH, CDR2 LQKENI. The CDR3 is made up of 14 amino acids. In DNA, the CDR3 is TGTGCCAGCTCACCGGACAGGGGGTCGGATGAGCAGTTCTTC. Its translation is CASSPDRGSDEQFF.

The rearrangement uses TRBV12-3 or TRBV12-4 and TRBJ2-3; no firm D call. The CDR3 runs 14 residues. Trimming cost V 8 bases and J 0 bases, with 12 bases left between them. CDR3 DNA: TGTGCCAGCGCCCAATCCTCTAGCACAGATACGCAGTATTTT. Amino acid sequence: CASAQSSSTDTQYF.

V is TRBV28 and J is TRBJ2-2; TRBD1 matches at 9 bases. Germline lookup yields CDR1 MDHEN and CDR2 SYDVKM. J gave up 1 base and V 5 bases, and 5 bases lay outside the gene matches. The CDR3 has 16 residues. The CDR3 region is CASSTHRGRNTGELFF. In nucleotides, the CDR3 is TGTGCCAGCAGTACCCACAGGGGGCGGAACACCGGGGAGCTGTTTTTT.

This clonotype came up a few times. The chain couples TRBV6-2 or TRBV6-3 to TRBJ1-1; TRBD1 agrees at 7 bases. Trimming at V came to 2 bases and at J to 6 bases, leaving 6 bases not matched to a gene. Germline values: CDR1 MNHEY, CDR2 SVGEGT. CDR3 size: 14 residues. CDR3 DNA: TGTGCCAGCAGTTACGGACAGGAAGTCTCTGAAGCTTTCTTT. Residues: CASSYGQEVSEAFF.

Only a few counts were recorded for this clonotype. The chain carries TRBV27 and TRBJ2-5; D is unclear. The CDR3 has 13 residues. V lost 3 bases and J lost 1, with 6 bases in between. CDR1 and CDR2 from the germline V gene are MNHEY and SMNVEV (reference sequence). The CDR3 sequence is CASSLPRQETQYF. The CDR3 DNA is TGTGCCAGCAGTTTGCCCCGCCAAGAGACCCAGTACTTC.

This clonotype showed up just once. This chain uses TRBV10-1 with TRBJ2-5; 8 bases agree with TRBD1. The germline CDR1 and CDR2 sequences are WNHNN and SYGVQD (reference sequence). The CDR3 is 15 residues long. The V gene end was trimmed by 6 bases and the J gene end by 1 base; junction bases not matched to a gene: 7. CDR3 region: CASSGRTGGQETQYF. The CDR3 coding sequence is TGCGCCAGCAGCGGCCGCACAGGGGGCCAAGAGACCCAGTACTTC.

This clonotype was picked up many times. V usage is TRBV12-3 or TRBV12-4 and J usage is TRBJ2-3; 8 bases agree with TRBD1. This CDR3 region has 14 residues. Trimming took 6 bases from V and 0 from J; bases not matched to a gene: 2. DNA for the CDR3: TGTGCCAGCAGAGGACAGGGCAGCACAGATACGCAGTATTTT. Its translation: CASRGQGSTDTQYF.

Regarding this clonotype: An end of the junction does not agree with germline; a read error may underlie this. The rearrangement uses TRBV7-3 and TRBJ1-2; D gene ambiguous. The CDR3 is 13 amino acids. The V gene's germline CDR1 is SGHTA and CDR2 FQGTGA. CDR3 residues: CASSPPSRGILYF. In nucleotides, the CDR3 is TGTGCCAGCAGCCCCCCCTCGCGGGGTATCCTTTACTTC.

The genes are TRBV11-2 and TRBJ2-1, with TRBD2 identical over 12 bases. J lost 2 bases, V lost 5 bases, and 7 bases had no gene match. Germline CDR1 SGHAT, CDR2 FQNNGV. The CDR3 is 17 amino acids. The CDR3 region is CASSPGLAGPAYNEQFF. CDR3 DNA: TGTGCCAGCAGCCCGGGACTAGCGGGCCCAGCCTACAATGAGCAGTTCTTC.

The sample holds a few counts of this clonotype. The chain has TRBV11-2 and TRBJ2-5; no clear D. Trimming cost V 7 bases and J 5 bases, with 14 bases left between them. CDR1 and CDR2 (germline): SGHAT, FQNNGV. The CDR3 is made up of 13 amino acids. The CDR3 here is CASIQAPGETQYF. In DNA, the CDR3 is TGTGCCAGCATCCAAGCTCCGGGCGAGACCCAGTACTTC.

This clonotype showed up many times. The V call is TRBV6-2 or TRBV6-3, the J call TRBJ1-5; possibly TRBD1 for D (5 bases). This CDR3 is 12 amino acids long. V shed 10 bases and J shed 5 bases, with 12 bases lying between them. Germline V gene sequence: CDR1 MNHEY, CDR2 SVGEGT. CDR3 residues: CATHRGDQPQHF. The DNA of the CDR3 is TGTGCCACCCACCGAGGGGATCAGCCCCAGCATTTT.

J is TRBJ2-6 and V is TRBV9, with a possible D match to TRBD2 (5 bases). The CDR3 covers 20 residues. Germline CDR1 is SGDLS and CDR2 is YYNGEE. V dropped 0 bases and J dropped 2 bases, with 21 bases sitting between them. Written as DNA, the CDR3 is TGTGCCAGCAGCGTAGGTCCGGGGTGGCAGGACTCGACTGGGGCCAACGTCCTGACTTTC. It encodes CASSVGPGWQDSTGANVLTF.

V is TRBV7-3 and J is TRBJ1-4, with unresolved D. The CDR3 runs 13 residues. Germline values: CDR1 SGHTA, CDR2 FQGTGA. V shed 4 bases and J shed 7 bases, with 10 bases lying between them. DNA for the CDR3: TGTGCCAGCAGCTCGAGAGGTGGTGAAAAACTGTTTTTT. The encoded protein is CASSSRGGEKLFF.

This clonotype has just a few counts. The CDR3 DNA reads TGTGCCAGCAGCTCATTCGGGGGGCTCGGCACAGATACGCAGTATTTT. It codes for CASSSFGGLGTDTQYF. The chain joins TRBV7-6 to TRBJ2-3; possibly TRBD2 for D (7 bases). V lost 4 bases, J lost 1 base, and 15 bases lay in between. Germline-derived CDR1 and CDR2 are SGHVS and FNYEAQ. The CDR3 length is 16 residues. Combining the CDR3 with reference TRBV7-6 and TRBJ2-3 gives the whole variable domain GAGVSQSPRYKVTKRGQDVALRCDPISGHVSLYWYRQALGQGPEFLTYFNYEAQQDKSGLPNDRFSAERPEGSISTLTIQRTEQRDSAMYRCASSSFGGLGTDTQYFGPGTRLTVL.

This clonotype appeared a few times. DNA of the CDR3: TGTGCCAGCAGCCAAGGACGGACATACAATGAGCAGTTCTTC. Translation: CASSQGRTYNEQFF. V gene TRBV3-1 combines with J gene TRBJ2-1, with D possibly matching TRBD1 (5 bases). This CDR3 has 14 amino acids. The V and J ends lost 1 base and 4 bases respectively, with 8 bases between them. Germline lookup yields CDR1 LGHDT and CDR2 YNNKEL (reference sequence).

This clonotype was found many times. The chain combines TRBV20-1 with TRBJ1-1, with D tentatively TRBD1 (5 bases). The germline V gene has CDR1 DFQATT and CDR2 SNEGSKA (reference sequence). V gave up 6 bases and J gave up 3 bases, with 20 bases separating them. This CDR3 has 15 amino acids. CDR3 DNA: TGCAGTGCCCCCAACCCCTCGGCGGGGGACACTGAAGCTTTCTTT. This codes for CSAPNPSAGDTEAFF.

This clonotype was recorded a few times. The chain is built from TRBV7-2 and TRBJ1-6; D gene uncertain. The CDR3 has 15 amino acids. The germline V gene has CDR1 SGHTA and CDR2 FQGNSA. Deletions cut 1 base from V and 7 bases from J, with 11 bases between. The CDR3 DNA sequence: TGTGCCAGCAGCTTAGGTCCACAGATGAATTCACCCCTCCACTTT. It yields the protein CASSLGPQMNSPLHF.

This clonotype was picked up a small number of times. The chain is built from TRBV11-2 and TRBJ2-6, with D possibly TRBD2 on 5 matching bases. Germline V gene sequence: CDR1 SGHAT, CDR2 FQNNGV. The CDR3 length is 15 residues. The V end was cut by 1 base, the J end by 4 bases, with 8 bases between. CDR3 sequence (DNA): TGTGCCAGCAGCTTAGGGACTCGGGGGGCCAACGTCCTGACTTTC. This encodes CASSLGTRGANVLTF. The whole variable domain, remainder taken from reference TRBV11-2 and TRBJ2-6, is EAGVAQSPRYKIIEKRQSVAFWCNPISGHATLYWYQQILGQGPKLLIQFQNNGVVDDSQLPKDRFSAERLKGVDSTLKIQPAKLEDSAVYLCASSLGTRGANVLTFGAGSRLTVL.

This clonotype appeared a few times. This chain connects TRBV20-1 to TRBJ2-3; D remains ambiguous. V was pared by 8 bases and J by 2 bases, with 20 bases between. This CDR3 contains 15 residues. CDR1 is DFQATT and CDR2 is SNEGSKA in the germline V gene (reference sequence). The CDR3 DNA follows: TGCAGTACCACCTCCCAACGTAGGACCACAGATACGCAGTATTTT. This gives the protein CSTTSQRRTTDTQYF.

This clonotype has just one count. This rearrangement joins TRBV21-1 to TRBJ2-7; TRBD1, the table's D call, lacks a check against the DNA. TRBV21-1 is described as a pseudogene. The CDR3 spans 17 residues. CDR3 in amino acids: CASSKERRDRAFYEQYV. Written as DNA, the CDR3 is TGTGCCAGCAGCAAAGAGCGCCGGGACAGGGCCTTCTACGAGCAGTACGTC.

This clonotype was picked up many times. The V and J genes are TRBV6-2 or TRBV6-3 and TRBJ2-2; no reliable D call. The V gene lost 5 bases and the J gene lost 6 bases, with 13 bases spanning the gap. The CDR3 consists of 14 residues. Germline V gene sequence: CDR1 MNHEY, CDR2 SVGEGT. CDR3 nucleotides: TGTGCCAGCAGTACGTCCTCCCTTCCCGGGGAGCTGTTTTTT. Its translation: CASSTSSLPGELFF.